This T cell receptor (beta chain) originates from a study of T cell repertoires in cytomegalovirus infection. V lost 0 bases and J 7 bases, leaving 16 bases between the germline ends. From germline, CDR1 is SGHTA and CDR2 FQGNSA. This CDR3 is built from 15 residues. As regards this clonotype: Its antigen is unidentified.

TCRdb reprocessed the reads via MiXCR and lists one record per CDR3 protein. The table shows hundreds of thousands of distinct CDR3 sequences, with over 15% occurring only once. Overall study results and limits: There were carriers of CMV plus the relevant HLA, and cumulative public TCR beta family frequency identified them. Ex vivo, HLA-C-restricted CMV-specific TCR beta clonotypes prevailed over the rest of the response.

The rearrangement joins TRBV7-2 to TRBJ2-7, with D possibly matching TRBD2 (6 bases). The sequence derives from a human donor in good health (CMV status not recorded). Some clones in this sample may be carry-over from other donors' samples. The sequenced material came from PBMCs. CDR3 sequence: CASSLAVGLQAEQYF. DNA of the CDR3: TGTGCCAGCAGCTTAGCGGTGGGACTGCAAGCAGAGCAGTACTTC.